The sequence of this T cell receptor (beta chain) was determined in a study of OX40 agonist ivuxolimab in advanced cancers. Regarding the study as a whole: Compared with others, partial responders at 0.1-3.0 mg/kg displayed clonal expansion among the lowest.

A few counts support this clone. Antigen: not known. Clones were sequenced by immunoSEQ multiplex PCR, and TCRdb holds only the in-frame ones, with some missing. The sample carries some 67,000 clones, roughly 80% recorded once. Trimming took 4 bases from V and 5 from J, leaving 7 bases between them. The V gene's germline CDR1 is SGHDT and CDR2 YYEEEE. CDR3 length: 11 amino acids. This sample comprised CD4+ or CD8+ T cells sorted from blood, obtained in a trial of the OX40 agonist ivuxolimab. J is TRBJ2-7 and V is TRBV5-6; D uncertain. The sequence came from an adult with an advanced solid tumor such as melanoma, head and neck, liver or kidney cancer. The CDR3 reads CASSLSDEQYF. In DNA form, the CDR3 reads TGTGCCAGCAGCCTATCAGACGAGCAGTACTTC.